This T cell receptor beta chain is from a study of control samples from healthy donors and cancer patients. V lost 2 bases and J 4 bases, leaving 15 bases between the germline ends. Per the germline V gene, CDR1 is SGDLS and CDR2 is YYNGEE. This CDR3 is built from 15 residues. The assay was immunoSEQ multiplex PCR, and TCRdb's table has in-frame clones only and misses some. The repertoire has about 99,000 clones, about 89% of them found once; the top ten carry about 18%. V is TRBV9 and J is TRBJ2-5; D not certain. This receptor was taken from a man aged 55 to 70 with lung cancer. The sample consisted of PBMCs. The CDR3 DNA reads TGTGCCAGCAGCGTTTTCGGTACCCGAGGAGAGACCCAGTACTTC. Encoded protein: CASSVFGTRGETQYF.